The 11 T cell receptor beta chains reported below all come from one sample, sequenced in a study of blood T cells in healthy people across ages. The use of a sample-barcoded 5' primer and a J-beta primer mix characterized a second PCR of roughly 6 to 11 cycles. TCRdb independently ran MiXCR on the 5' RACE reads; one entry per CDR3 protein. There are roughly 500,000 distinct CDR3 sequences in the sample; approximately 30% occur only once, and approximately 17% lies in the top ten. Sequenced material: blood. These receptors were collected from a woman in her 70s in good health.

This chain uses TRBV20-1 with TRBJ1-2, with D unclear. The CDR3 has 12 residues. CDR1 is DFQATT, CDR2 SNEGSKA, per germline (reference sequence). The V and J ends lost 1 base and 7 bases respectively, with 10 bases between them. The CDR3 sequence is CSARGQSGGYTF. The CDR3 region has the DNA TGCAGTGCTAGAGGTCAGAGTGGTGGCTACACCTTC.

The J gene is TRBJ2-1, the V gene TRBV20-1; D call uncertain. The length of the CDR3 is 16 residues. From germline, CDR1 is DFQATT and CDR2 SNEGSKA (reference sequence). Trimming stripped 0 bases from V and 8 bases from J, with 20 bases between. In nucleotides, the CDR3 is TGCAGTGCTAGAGATCCCTTAGGGCCGATCCTCGATGAGCAGTTCTTC. Translating it yields CSARDPLGPILDEQFF.

A few counts support this clonotype. This chain connects TRBV4-3 to TRBJ1-1; D is unresolved. The germline V gene encodes CDR1 LGHNA and CDR2 YSLEER. V lost 0 bases to trimming and J lost 5 bases, with 13 bases between them. The CDR3 is made up of 15 amino acids. The CDR3 reads CASSQDVRGITEAFF. CDR3 DNA sequence: TGCGCCAGCAGCCAAGATGTCCGGGGAATAACTGAAGCTTTCTTT.

This clonotype was recorded a few times. V is TRBV10-3 and J is TRBJ2-2; TRBD1 matches 10 bases. Germline loops: CDR1 ENHRY, CDR2 SYGVKD. The CDR3 has 14 amino acids. With 6 bases clipped from V and 5 bases from J, the junction kept 3 bases outside the gene matches. The CDR3 loop is CAISGTGDTGELFF. CDR3 coding DNA: TGTGCCATCAGCGGGACAGGGGATACCGGGGAGCTGTTTTTT.

The chain combines TRBV20-1 with TRBJ1-1; no clear D. The germline V and J ends were trimmed by 0 bases and 7 bases, with 15 bases remaining between them. Germline V gene sequence: CDR1 DFQATT, CDR2 SNEGSKA (reference sequence). CDR3 length: 14 residues. The CDR3 reads CSARDRSRGVEAFF. CDR3 DNA: TGCAGTGCTAGAGATCGAAGTCGGGGTGTTGAAGCTTTCTTT.

CDR3 sequence reads: CASSYEREGDTDTQYF. The CDR3 DNA is TGCGCCAGCAGCTATGAGCGGGAGGGAGACACAGATACGCAGTATTTT. The rearrangement uses TRBV4-1 and TRBJ2-3; TRBD2 matches 10 bases. Germline CDR1 is MGHRA and CDR2 is YSYEKL. The CDR3 consists of 16 residues. Losses at the gene ends were 5 bases for V and 2 bases for J; bases not matched to a gene: 7.

V is TRBV6-2 or TRBV6-3 and J is TRBJ2-3; D not resolved. The CDR3 contains 12 residues. CDR1 and CDR2 from the germline V gene are MNHEY and SVGEGT. V was clipped by 8 bases and J by 8 bases, with 14 bases between them. The CDR3 sequence: CASGQLWGTQYF. The CDR3 nucleotides are TGTGCCAGCGGTCAACTTTGGGGTACGCAGTATTTT.

DNA of the CDR3: TGCGCCAGCAGCCAAGATCGACACCGATTAGATCAGCCCCAGCATTTT. This encodes CASSQDRHRLDQPQHF. The chain combines TRBV4-3 with TRBJ1-5; no firm D call. Germline V gene sequence: CDR1 LGHNA, CDR2 YSLEER. V was clipped by 0 bases and J by 5 bases, with 14 bases between them. There are 16 residues in the CDR3.

The J gene is TRBJ2-3, the V gene TRBV11-2, with D maybe TRBD2 (5 bases). This CDR3 spans 16 amino acids. Trimming cost V 4 bases and J 3 bases, with 17 bases left between them. CDR1 and CDR2 (germline): SGHAT, FQNNGV. CDR3 region: CASSSLRGKGTDTQYF. The DNA for the CDR3 is TGTGCCAGCAGCTCCCTGAGAGGGAAAGGGACAGATACGCAGTATTTT.

This clonotype occurred a few times. This chain connects TRBV3-1 to TRBJ2-7; D could derive from TRBD1 or TRBD2 (5 bases each). The CDR3 runs to 15 residues. CDR1 LGHDT and CDR2 YNNKEL come from the germline V gene (reference sequence). The V gene lost 2 bases and the J gene lost 0 bases, with 11 bases spanning the gap. CDR3 sequence (DNA): TGTGCCAGCAGCCAATGGGGACGGAGCTCCTACGAGCAGTACTTC. Its protein is CASSQWGRSSYEQYF.

This clonotype was detected a few times. CDR3 bases: TGTGCCAGCAGATTATACAGGGGGCGAACTGAAGCTTTCTTT. It codes for CASRLYRGRTEAFF. This chain links TRBV5-6 with TRBJ1-1, with 9 bases identical to TRBD1. J gave up 5 bases and V 5 bases, and 7 bases lay outside the gene matches. CDR1 and CDR2 (germline): SGHDT, YYEEEE. The CDR3 length is 14 residues.